This T cell receptor (beta chain) was captured by sequencing in a study of beta chain features in type 1 diabetes. In the case of this clone: Its antigen is unidentified. This CDR3 is also generated by other DNA sequences in the sample.

Study outcomes and limitations: Shortening that was moderate but significant affected the TCRB CDR3s of Type 1 diabetes patients in all four CD4+ subsets.

As every portion of the isolated RNA was reverse transcribed, the sequencing read expressed TCRB transcripts. Method: immunoSEQ multiplex PCR; TCRdb's copy keeps in-frame clones and lacks some. The data show roughly 400,000 clones, around 10% seen once. This CDR3 is 16 amino acids long. The V and J ends lost 5 bases and 2 bases respectively, with 17 bases between them. Germline V gives CDR1 SGHTA, CDR2 FQGTGA. The chain carries TRBV7-3 and TRBJ2-3; perhaps TRBD2 as D (6 bases). The sequenced sample consisted of central memory CD4+ T cells from blood. This receptor was taken from a man aged 30 to 39 with type 1 diabetes. The CDR3 protein is CASSLRGGAPTDTQYF. The CDR3 DNA reads as TGTGCCAGCAGCCTAAGAGGAGGGGCGCCCACAGATACGCAGTATTTT. Looking up the rest from reference TRBV7-3 and TRBJ2-3 gives the full variable domain: GAGVSQTPSNKVTEKGKYVELRCDPISGHTALYWYRQSLGQGPEFLIYFQGTGAADDSGLPNDRFFAVRPEGSVSTLKIQRTERGDSAVYLCASSLRGGAPTDTQYFGPGTRLTVL.